This TCR beta chain comes out of a study of cytomegalovirus exposure and HLA in healthy donors (dated 2017 in TCRdb). In the study overall: An earlier analysis of several hundred of the donors reported 250 to 350 Gb of sequence data and roughly 110 million unique TCR beta sequences from 150 million to 200 million T cells. About 330 gigabases of sequencing data and around 85 million unique TCR sequences made up an early release that covered approximately 650 HLA-typed donors. The genetic ancestry cluster associated with self-reported Caucasian donors included around four fifths of the roughly 390 genotyped donors. The study aimed to test whether cataloging public T cell receptors could reveal signatures of past pathogen exposure. Using immunosequencing, the study profiled T cell repertoires from about 650 subjects and related those repertoires to cytomegalovirus serostatus. In addition to the first cohort of roughly 700 subjects, a separate validation cohort of 100 to 150 different subjects was used. High-throughput TCR immunosequencing, statistical association of individual TCRs with disease status, and machine learning were combined to predict cytomegalovirus infection status. A later analysis re-analyzed previously published TCR beta repertoires from 500 to 700 donors and added high-resolution HLA genotyping to study TCR occurrence patterns. In the later analysis, no new phenotypic data were used to find candidate immune exposures; instead, reliance was placed on TCR beta sequences and their occurrence across donors. An earlier analysis of approximately 630 of the donors applied high-throughput TCR beta sequencing to assess whether each TCR beta V gene segment acted as functional or pseudogenic. Donor age, sex, ethnicity and CMV serostatus were compiled alongside the repertoire data. In a later genetic analysis, genome-wide SNP genotypes for about three fifths of the roughly 670 donors were used, and that subset was treated as a discovery cohort. All discovery cohort repertoires had been generated on a single sequencing platform. Class I and class II HLA loci were covered by the typing at four-digit resolution. The number of typed donors differed by locus: about 629-630 for A, B, C, DRB1 and DQB1; 500 to 550 for DQA1; over 600 for DPA1; and about 450 for DPB1. A handful of DR-DQ haplotypes were handled as single units for association and clustering because linkage in the cohort was strong. Across 300 to 500 genotyped donors of the cohort, an average of about 250,000 unique TCR beta nucleotide sequences per donor were sequenced, and around 19% of those sequences were non-productive.

Reading from cysteine to phenylalanine, the CDR3 counts 12 amino acids. Only CDR3 DNA is held: 36 bases, read in frame from base 1. The germline V gene (reference sequence) supplies CDR1 SGHNT and CDR2 YYREEE. The junction shows trimming of 7 bases on V and 1 base on J, plus 8 bases between the germline ends. Concerning this clone itself: No cognate antigen has been identified for it. Qualities for individual bases were not recorded, and no much larger clone is one base off.

Beyond this particular receptor, the publication reports: In an earlier analysis of around 600 of the donors, most TCR beta V segments appeared in productive rearrangements about 87% or about 30% of the time, broadly matching IMGT annotations. In a later analysis, TCR association rates were found to vary across HLA loci, with the most associated TCRs seen for DRB1 alleles and the fewest for HLA-C alleles. In a later genetic analysis, a missense DCLRE1C variant was associated with V-gene and J-gene trimming of TCR beta chains, and the association was replicated in an independent cohort. In a later analysis, most CMV-associated TCR beta chains were found to appear HLA-restricted, with HLA associations seemingly driven largely by CMV exposure. Because some donors lacked HLA typing at each locus, the association tests relied only on the typed subset. In vitro tests confirmed that three of the cytomegalovirus-associated TCR beta chains recognize cytomegalovirus antigens. Cytomegalovirus status was reported to be diagnosed by the classifier with high specificity and sensitivity in both the original and validation cohorts. A later analysis reported that several top co-occurrence clusters appeared linked to parvovirus B19, influenza, CMV and Epstein-Barr virus. A total of 164 TCR beta chains were listed by the study as associated with cytomegalovirus. The sequencing pipeline was judged likely to have produced a cluster of highly shared sequence variants as a technical artifact. Presence/absence analyses assumed roughly uniform sequencing depth across donors, an assumption that may not hold. Linkage disequilibrium might explain the correlated functional status among segregating V segments, but an unknown experimental factor could not be ruled out. Compared with equally common non-associated chains, HLA-associated TCR beta chains in a later analysis were more clonally expanded and had lower generation probabilities. A later genetic analysis reported fewer N-insertions in productive TCRs among donors in an Asian-associated ancestry cluster than the roughly 650-donor mean. Because the 87-base-pair reads could not distinguish some IMGT-functional V segments, including TRBV6-2 and TRBV6-3, those segments were excluded. In this cohort, only TCR beta chains were sequenced, and detectable features were limited by the absence of alpha or paired-chain data. In a later analysis, some 18,000 TCR beta sequences were associated with specific HLA alleles at a false discovery rate of 0.05. Assigning TCR associations to individual alleles was difficult when HLA alleles, especially DR and DQ, strongly co-occurred. It was suggested by the authors that the approach could potentially be generalized to other disease states and immunological phenotypes. While some public TCRs were present in many individuals, most TCR sequences turned up only very rarely across donors. A further reported finding was that TCR beta sequences accurately predicted the HLA-A and HLA-B alleles for most subjects in the first cohort. The earlier analysis of nearly 600 of the donors excluded 15 to 20 rarely observed V segments, including chromosome 9 orphons, because counts were too low. CMV serostatus was the only immune exposure information available for the cohort.

In total, 600 or so healthy bone marrow donors made up the cohort. All cohort members were sampled while nominally healthy, although unrecorded immune exposures were likely present. The donor tested CMV seropositive, placing the donor among the 289 seropositive members of the cohort. A peripheral blood sample was collected from each donor, and TCR beta sequencing was performed on peripheral blood mononuclear cells. The Qiagen DNeasy Blood Extraction Kit was used to extract genomic DNA from the blood cell samples. Library generation was performed with the immunoSEQ multiplex PCR assay. For the multiplex PCR, a mixture combining 60 forward primers for TCR Vbeta segments and 13 reverse primers for TCR Jbeta segments was used. A multiplex PCR assay on genomic DNA amplified the CDR3 region of rearranged TCR beta genes. The amplified TCR beta libraries were sequenced on the Illumina HiSeq System as 87-base-pair reads. Per the source publication's procedure: In a later analysis, approximately 74 million unique TCR beta chains were counted across the 666 repertoires, and roughly 11 million of these chains were shared by at least two donors. Raw reads were error-corrected and collapsed into unique sequences with a nearest-neighbor algorithm that merged closely related sequences to remove PCR and sequencing errors. V, D and J gene segments were assigned by aligning CDR3 sequences to IMGT reference sequences. For a sequence to be retained, at least a six-nucleotide match to both a V gene segment and a J gene segment was required. Rearrangements were called productive when the CDR3 lacked stop codons and stayed in frame with V and J; all others were non-productive. Following IMGT convention, CDR3 was defined as the stretch from the second conserved V-encoded cysteine to the conserved J-encoded phenylalanine. In an earlier analysis of approximately 590 of the donors, sequences lacking an unambiguous match to a single V gene segment were excluded. An earlier analysis of around 600 of the donors classified V segments as functional when productive rearrangements were above 56.7% and as segregating when the standard deviation between donors was above 5%. To diagnose cytomegalovirus status from the catalog of TCR beta chain sequences, a statistical classification framework was built. V and J gene assignment, in a later analysis, came from comparing TCR nucleotide sequences with IMGT/GENE-DB human TR gene sequences. The TCRdist pipeline was used in a later analysis to assign CDR3 sequences and most-parsimonious VDJ recombination scenarios. A later analysis defined each TCR beta chain by its CDR3 amino acid sequence plus V-gene family, and excluded reads lacking a unique V-gene family. In a later analysis, fewer than 650 highly shared, low-generation-probability nucleotide sequences were removed to address suspected cross-contamination and a sequencing artifact. A later analysis calculated a clonal expansion index for each public chain from normalized within-repertoire ranks of inferred template counts. A later analysis computed generation probabilities with a VDJ recombination model fitted to out-of-frame rearrangements, and checked the results against IGoR. In a later analysis, hypergeometric tests were used to score TCR-TCR, TCR-HLA and TCR-CMV co-occurrence, with a repertoire-size bias correction applied to TCR pairs. In a later analysis, false discovery rates were estimated by permuting HLA or CMV assignments 20 times. A later analysis grouped co-occurring TCRs with DBSCAN, adding TCRdist sequence similarity when clustering within HLA-allele-positive subsets. Co-occurrence clustering excluded repertoires with fewer than 30,000 or more than 120,000 public chains, plus five with anomalous nucleotide sharing. TCRdb mirrors the immuneACCESS table, restricted to in-frame sequences. Some clones are absent from its copies; in checked studies, under half trace to an unresolved V gene, and the reason for the others is unknown. From that table come the V and J calls and clone size; the DNA was used to work out D and trimming. Counted in this sample were roughly 160,000 clones; 78% of them appeared once. The top ten constitute about 3.4% of the sample.

This sequence uses TRBV5-4 and TRBJ1-1; the D gene is unclear. The receptor was isolated from a woman between 45 and 60 years old in good health and CMV-seropositive. The sample was PBMCs. The CDR3 in this case is CASHGRNTEAFF. The bases are TGTGCCAGCCACGGTAGGAACACTGAAGCTTTCTTT.